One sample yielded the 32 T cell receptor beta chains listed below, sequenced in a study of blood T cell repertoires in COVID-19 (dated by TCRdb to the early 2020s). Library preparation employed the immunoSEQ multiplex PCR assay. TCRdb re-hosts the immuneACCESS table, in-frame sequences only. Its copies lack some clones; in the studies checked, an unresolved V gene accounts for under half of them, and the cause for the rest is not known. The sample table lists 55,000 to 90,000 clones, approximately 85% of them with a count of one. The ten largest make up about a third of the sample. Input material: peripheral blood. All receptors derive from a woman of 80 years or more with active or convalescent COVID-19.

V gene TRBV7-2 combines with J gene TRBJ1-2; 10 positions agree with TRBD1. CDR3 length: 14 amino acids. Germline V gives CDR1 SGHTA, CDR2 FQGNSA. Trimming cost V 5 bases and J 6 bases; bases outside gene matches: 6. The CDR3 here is CASSPDRGRHGYTF. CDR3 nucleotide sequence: TGTGCCAGCAGCCCCGACAGGGGGCGGCATGGCTACACCTTC.

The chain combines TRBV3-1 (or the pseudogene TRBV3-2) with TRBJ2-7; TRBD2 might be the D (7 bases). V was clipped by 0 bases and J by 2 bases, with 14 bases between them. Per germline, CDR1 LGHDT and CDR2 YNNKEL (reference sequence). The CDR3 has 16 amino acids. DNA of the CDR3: TGTGCCAGCAGCCAAGATCCCCCGCGGGGGCCCTACGAGCAGTACTTC. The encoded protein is CASSQDPPRGPYEQYF.

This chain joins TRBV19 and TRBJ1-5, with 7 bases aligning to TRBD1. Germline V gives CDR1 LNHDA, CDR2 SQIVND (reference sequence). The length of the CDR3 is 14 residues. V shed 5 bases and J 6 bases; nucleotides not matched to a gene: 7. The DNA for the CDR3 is TGTGCCAGTAGTGTACAGGGGAAAAGTCAGCCCCAGCATTTT. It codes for CASSVQGKSQPQHF.

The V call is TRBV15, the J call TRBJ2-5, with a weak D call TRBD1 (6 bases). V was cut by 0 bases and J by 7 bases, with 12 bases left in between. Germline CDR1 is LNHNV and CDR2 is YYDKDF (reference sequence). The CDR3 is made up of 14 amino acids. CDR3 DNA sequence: TGTGCCACCAGCAGAGACAGGGGACGAGTGACCCAGTACTTC. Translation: CATSRDRGRVTQYF.

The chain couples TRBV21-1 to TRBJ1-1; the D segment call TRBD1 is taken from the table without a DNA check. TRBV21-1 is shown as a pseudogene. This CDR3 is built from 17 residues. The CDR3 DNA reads TGTGCCAGCAGCACCGGGACAGGGACTCCAGGGAAAACTGAAGCTTTCTTT. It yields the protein CASSTGTGTPGKTEAFF.

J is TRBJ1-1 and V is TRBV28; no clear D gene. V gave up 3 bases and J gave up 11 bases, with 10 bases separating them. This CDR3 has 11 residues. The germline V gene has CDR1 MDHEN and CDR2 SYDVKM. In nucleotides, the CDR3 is TGTGCCAGCAGTTTTCGAGGCCTGGCTTTCTTT. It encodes CASSFRGLAFF.

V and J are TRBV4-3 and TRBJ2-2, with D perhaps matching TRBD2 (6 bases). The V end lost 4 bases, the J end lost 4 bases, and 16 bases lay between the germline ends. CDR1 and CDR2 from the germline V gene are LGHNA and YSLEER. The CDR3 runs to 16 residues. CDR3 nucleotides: TGCGCCAGCAGCCCCCGAGGTGGGGGGTTCACCGGGGAGCTGTTTTTT. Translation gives CASSPRGGGFTGELFF.

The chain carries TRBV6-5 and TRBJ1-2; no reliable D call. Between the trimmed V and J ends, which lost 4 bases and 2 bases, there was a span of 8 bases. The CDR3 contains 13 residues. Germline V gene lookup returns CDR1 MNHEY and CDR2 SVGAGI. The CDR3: CASSFTDNYGYTF. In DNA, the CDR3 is TGTGCCAGCAGTTTCACAGACAACTATGGCTACACCTTC.

CDR3 sequence: CASGQLGGNQPQHF. For the CDR3, the DNA is TGCGCCAGCGGACAGTTAGGGGGCAATCAGCCCCAGCATTTT. The rearrangement links TRBV10-2 to TRBJ1-5; TRBD1 might be the D (6 bases). The CDR3 is 14 residues long. The V gene lost 8 bases and the J gene lost 2 bases, with 13 bases spanning the gap. Looked up from germline, CDR1 is WSHSY and CDR2 is SAAADI.

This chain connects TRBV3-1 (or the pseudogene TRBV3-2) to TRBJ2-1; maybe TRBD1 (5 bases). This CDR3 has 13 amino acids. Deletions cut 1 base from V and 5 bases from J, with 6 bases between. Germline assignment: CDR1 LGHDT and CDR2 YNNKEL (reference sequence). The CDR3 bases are TGTGCCAGCAGCCAAGCAGGGAACAATGAGCAGTTCTTC. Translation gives CASSQAGNNEQFF.

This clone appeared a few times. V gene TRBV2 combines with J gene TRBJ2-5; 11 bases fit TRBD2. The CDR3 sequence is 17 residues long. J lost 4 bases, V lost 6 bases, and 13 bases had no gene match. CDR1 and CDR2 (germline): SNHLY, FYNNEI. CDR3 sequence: CASRELAGGPIGETQYF. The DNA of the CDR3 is TGTGCCAGCAGGGAATTAGCGGGGGGGCCTATTGGAGAGACCCAGTACTTC.

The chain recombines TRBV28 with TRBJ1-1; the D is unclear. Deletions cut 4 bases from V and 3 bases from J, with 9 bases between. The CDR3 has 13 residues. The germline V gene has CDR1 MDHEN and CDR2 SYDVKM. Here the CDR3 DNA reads TGTGCCAGCAGTTCATTCATGTACACTGAAGCTTTCTTT. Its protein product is CASSSFMYTEAFF.

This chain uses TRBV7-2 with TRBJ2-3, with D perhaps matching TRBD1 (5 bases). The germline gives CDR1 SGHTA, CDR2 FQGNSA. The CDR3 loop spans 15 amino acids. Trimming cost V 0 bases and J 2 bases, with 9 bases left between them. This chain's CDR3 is CASSLAGRVTDTQYF. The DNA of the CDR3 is TGTGCCAGCAGCTTAGCGGGCAGGGTCACAGATACGCAGTATTTT.

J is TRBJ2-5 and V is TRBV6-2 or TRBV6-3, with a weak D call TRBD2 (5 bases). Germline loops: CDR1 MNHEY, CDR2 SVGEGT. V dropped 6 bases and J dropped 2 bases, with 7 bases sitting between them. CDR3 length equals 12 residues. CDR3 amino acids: CASSRLQETQYF. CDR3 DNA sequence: TGTGCCAGCAGCCGACTACAAGAGACCCAGTACTTC.

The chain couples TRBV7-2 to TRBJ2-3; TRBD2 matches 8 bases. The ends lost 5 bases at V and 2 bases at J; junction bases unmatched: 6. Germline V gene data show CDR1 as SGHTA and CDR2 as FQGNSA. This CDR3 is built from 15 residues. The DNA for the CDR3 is TGTGCCAGCAGCGTTCGGGGGGGCCTCACAGATACGCAGTATTTT. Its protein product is CASSVRGGLTDTQYF.

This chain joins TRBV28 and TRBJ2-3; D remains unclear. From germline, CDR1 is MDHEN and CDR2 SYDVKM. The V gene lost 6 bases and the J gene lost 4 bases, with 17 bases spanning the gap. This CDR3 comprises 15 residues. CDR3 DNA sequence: TGTGCCAGCAGCCCCGGGTCTCTGGGTCCAGATACGCAGTATTTT. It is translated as CASSPGSLGPDTQYF. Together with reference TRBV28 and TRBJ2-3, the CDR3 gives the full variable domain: DVKVTQSSRYLVKRTGEKVFLECVQDMDHENMFWYRQDPGLGLRLIYFSYDVKMKEKGDIPEGYSVSREKKERFSLILESASTNQTSMYLCASSPGSLGPDTQYFGPGTRLTVL.

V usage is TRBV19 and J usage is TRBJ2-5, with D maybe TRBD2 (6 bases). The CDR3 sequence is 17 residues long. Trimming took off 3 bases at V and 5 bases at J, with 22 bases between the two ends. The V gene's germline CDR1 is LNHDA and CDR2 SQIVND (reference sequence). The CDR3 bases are TGTGCCAGTAGTATCCAGACTAGTTGGGATTTTGGTGAGACCCAGTACTTC. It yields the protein CASSIQTSWDFGETQYF.

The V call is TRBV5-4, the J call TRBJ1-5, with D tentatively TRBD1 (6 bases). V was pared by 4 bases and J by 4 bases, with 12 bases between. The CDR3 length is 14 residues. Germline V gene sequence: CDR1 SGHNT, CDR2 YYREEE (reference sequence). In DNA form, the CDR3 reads TGTGCCAGCAGCCAACAGGGCGGGAATCAGCCCCAGCATTTT. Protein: CASSQQGGNQPQHF.

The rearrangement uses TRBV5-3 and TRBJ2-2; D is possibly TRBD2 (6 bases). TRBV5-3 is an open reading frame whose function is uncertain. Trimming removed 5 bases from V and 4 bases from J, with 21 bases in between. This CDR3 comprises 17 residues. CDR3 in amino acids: CARSPKAGMLGTGELFF. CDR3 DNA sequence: TGTGCCAGAAGTCCGAAGGCGGGGATGTTGGGCACCGGGGAGCTGTTTTTT.

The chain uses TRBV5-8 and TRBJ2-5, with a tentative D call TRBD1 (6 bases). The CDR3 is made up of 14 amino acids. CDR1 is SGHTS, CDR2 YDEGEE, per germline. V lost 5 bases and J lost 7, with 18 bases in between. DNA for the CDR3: TGTGCCAGCAGTCTTTACAGGGTGATTTGGACCCAGTACTTC. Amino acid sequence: CASSLYRVIWTQYF.

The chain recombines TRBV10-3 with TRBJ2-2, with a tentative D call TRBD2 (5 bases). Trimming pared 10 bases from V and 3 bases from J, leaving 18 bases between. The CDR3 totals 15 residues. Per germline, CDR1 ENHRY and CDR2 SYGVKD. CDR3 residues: CATLAASLDTGELFF. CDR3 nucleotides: TGTGCCACGCTAGCCGCTAGTCTTGACACCGGGGAGCTGTTTTTT.

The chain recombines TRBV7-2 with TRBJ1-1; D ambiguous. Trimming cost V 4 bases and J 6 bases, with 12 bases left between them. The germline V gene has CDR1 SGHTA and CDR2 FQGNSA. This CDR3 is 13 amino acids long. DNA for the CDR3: TGTGCCAGCAGCTCCCCGATGGCCGCTGAAGCTTTCTTT. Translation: CASSSPMAAEAFF.

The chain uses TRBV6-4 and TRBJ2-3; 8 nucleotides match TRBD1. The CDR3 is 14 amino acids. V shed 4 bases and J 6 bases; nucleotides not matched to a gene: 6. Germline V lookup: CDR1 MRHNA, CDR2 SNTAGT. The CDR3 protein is CASSVTGGLDTQYF. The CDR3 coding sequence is TGTGCCAGCAGTGTAACAGGGGGGTTGGATACGCAGTATTTT.

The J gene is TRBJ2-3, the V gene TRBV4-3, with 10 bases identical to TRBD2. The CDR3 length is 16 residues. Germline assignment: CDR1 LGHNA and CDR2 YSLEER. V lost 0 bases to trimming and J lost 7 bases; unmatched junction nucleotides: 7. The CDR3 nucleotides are TGCGCCAGCAGCCAAGATAAAGCGGGGGGGCGGAATACGCAGTATTTT. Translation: CASSQDKAGGRNTQYF.

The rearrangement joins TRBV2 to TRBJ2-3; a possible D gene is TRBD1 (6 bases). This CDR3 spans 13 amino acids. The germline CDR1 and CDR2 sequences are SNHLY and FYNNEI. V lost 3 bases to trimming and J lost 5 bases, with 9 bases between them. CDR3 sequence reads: CASSEGARDTQYF. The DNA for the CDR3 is TGTGCCAGCAGTGAGGGGGCGAGAGATACGCAGTATTTT.

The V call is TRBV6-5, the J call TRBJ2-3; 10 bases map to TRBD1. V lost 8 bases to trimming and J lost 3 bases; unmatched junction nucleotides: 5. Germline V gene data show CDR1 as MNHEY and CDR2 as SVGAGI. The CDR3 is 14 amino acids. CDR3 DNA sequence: TGTGCCAGCGGATGGACAGGGGGGACAGATACGCAGTATTTT. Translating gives CASGWTGGTDTQYF.

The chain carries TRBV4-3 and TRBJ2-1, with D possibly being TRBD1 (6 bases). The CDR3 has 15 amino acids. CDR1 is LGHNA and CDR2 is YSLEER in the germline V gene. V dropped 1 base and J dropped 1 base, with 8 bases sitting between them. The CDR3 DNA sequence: TGCGCCAGCAGCCAAGTAGGGGGTTCCTACAATGAGCAGTTCTTC. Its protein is CASSQVGGSYNEQFF.

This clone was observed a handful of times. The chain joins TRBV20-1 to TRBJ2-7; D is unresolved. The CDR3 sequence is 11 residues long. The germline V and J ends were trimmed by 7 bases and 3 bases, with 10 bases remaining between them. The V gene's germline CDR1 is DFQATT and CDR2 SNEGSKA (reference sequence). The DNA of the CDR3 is TGCAGTGGAGGTATAGGCTACGAGCAGTACTTC. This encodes CSGGIGYEQYF.

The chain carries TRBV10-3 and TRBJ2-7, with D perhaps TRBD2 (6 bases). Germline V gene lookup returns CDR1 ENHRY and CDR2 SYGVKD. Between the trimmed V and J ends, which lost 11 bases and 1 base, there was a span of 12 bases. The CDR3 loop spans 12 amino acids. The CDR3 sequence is CASGRGSYEQYF. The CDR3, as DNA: TGTGCCTCGGGACGGGGGTCCTACGAGCAGTACTTC.

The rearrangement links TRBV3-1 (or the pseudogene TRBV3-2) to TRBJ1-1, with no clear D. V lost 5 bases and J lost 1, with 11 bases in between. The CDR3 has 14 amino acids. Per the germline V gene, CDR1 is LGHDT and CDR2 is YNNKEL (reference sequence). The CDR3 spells CASSYFSGNTEAFF. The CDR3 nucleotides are TGTGCCAGCAGCTATTTTAGCGGGAACACTGAAGCTTTCTTT.

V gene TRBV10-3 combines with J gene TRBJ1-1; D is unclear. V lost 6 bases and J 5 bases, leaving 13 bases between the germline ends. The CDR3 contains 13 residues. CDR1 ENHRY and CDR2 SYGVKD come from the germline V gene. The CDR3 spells CAISSPKRTEAFF. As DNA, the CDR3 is TGTGCCATCAGCTCCCCCAAGCGGACTGAAGCTTTCTTT.

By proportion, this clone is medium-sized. The CDR3 sequence is CASSTGTSGETQYF. The CDR3 DNA reads TGTGCCAGCAGTACCGGGACTAGCGGAGAGACCCAGTACTTC. The chain employs TRBV2 and TRBJ2-5, with 11 positions matching TRBD2. The CDR3 runs 14 residues. J was trimmed by 4 bases and V by 5 bases; bases with no gene match: 3. Germline assignment: CDR1 SNHLY and CDR2 FYNNEI.